A single sample is the source of the 9 T cell receptor beta chains below, sequenced in a study of control samples from healthy donors and cancer patients. TCRdb's copy holds only in-frame clones and misses some; the assay was immunoSEQ multiplex PCR. The sample holds some 120,000 clones, approximately 94% seen once. The source material was blood. These receptors all come from a man under 40 in good health.

V usage is TRBV29-1 and J usage is TRBJ1-2; D uncertain. The CDR3 has 15 residues. The germline gives CDR1 SQVTM, CDR2 ANQGSEA. Trimming cost V 5 bases and J 3 bases, with 19 bases left between them. For the CDR3, the DNA is TGCAGCGTTCAAGTCGAAGGACTGACGTACTATGGCTACACCTTC. This encodes CSVQVEGLTYYGYTF.

This clone turned up a few times. The CDR3 DNA reads as TGTGCCAGCAGCCCACTGGACAGCCGTATGTTCGCTGGCTACACCTTC. It is translated as CASSPLDSRMFAGYTF. The chain couples TRBV3-1 (or the pseudogene TRBV3-2) to TRBJ1-2; D might be TRBD1 (6 bases). Germline CDR1 reads LGHDT; CDR2 reads YNNKEL (reference sequence). This CDR3 spans 16 amino acids. V dropped 4 bases and J dropped 7 bases, with 22 bases sitting between them.

This rearrangement joins TRBV5-1 to TRBJ2-5; 9 positions agree with TRBD2. J was trimmed by 1 base and V by 4 bases; bases with no gene match: 5. The CDR3 is 15 amino acids. CDR1 is SGHRS, CDR2 YFSETQ, per germline. This CDR3 reads CASSLLAGTQETQYF. The CDR3 DNA is TGCGCCAGCAGCCTGCTAGCGGGGACCCAAGAGACCCAGTACTTC.

CDR3 residues: CASSQRWATTYGYTF. The CDR3, as DNA: TGCGCCAGCAGCCAACGCTGGGCAACAACTTATGGCTACACCTTC. This chain uses TRBV4-3 with TRBJ1-2; D gene unclear. Trimming took 2 bases from V and 5 from J, leaving 15 bases between them. Germline V gene sequence: CDR1 LGHNA, CDR2 YSLEER. The CDR3 runs 15 residues.

This clone came up a few times. This chain uses TRBV18 with TRBJ2-7; no reliable D call. V was shortened by 3 bases and J by 0 bases, with 12 bases between the two germline ends. CDR1 and CDR2 from the germline V gene are KGHSH and LQKENI. The CDR3 consists of 15 residues. The CDR3: CASSPSRTSSYEQYF. DNA of the CDR3: TGTGCCAGCTCACCCTCTAGGACCAGCTCCTACGAGCAGTACTTC.

This chain uses TRBV18 with TRBJ1-1; D possibly corresponds to TRBD1 (5 bases). CDR1 KGHSH and CDR2 LQKENI come from the germline V gene. The CDR3 is made up of 15 amino acids. V shed 1 base and J shed 1 base, with 10 bases lying between them. The CDR3 coding sequence is TGTGCCAGCTCACCACGGGACGGAAGGAACACTGAAGCTTTCTTT. As protein: CASSPRDGRNTEAFF.

V gene TRBV11-2 combines with J gene TRBJ1-4; D unclear. Germline CDR1 and CDR2: SGHAT and FQNNGV. CDR3 length: 14 amino acids. V lost 1 base to trimming and J lost 5 bases, with 8 bases between them. The CDR3, as DNA: TGTGCCAGCAGCTTAGGTTCAGCGAATGAAAAACTGTTTTTT. Its protein is CASSLGSANEKLFF.

This sequence joins TRBV5-4 and TRBJ2-2, with 13 bases identical to TRBD2. Germline V gene lookup returns CDR1 SGHNT and CDR2 YYREEE (reference sequence). Trimming took 4 bases from V and 6 from J; bases not matched to a gene: 9. CDR3 length equals 17 residues. This CDR3 is CASSAMTSGGRAGELFF. CDR3 nucleotides: TGTGCCAGCAGCGCGATGACTAGCGGGGGGAGGGCCGGGGAGCTGTTTTTT.

The J gene is TRBJ2-1, the V gene TRBV28; perhaps TRBD1 as D (7 bases). V lost 7 bases and J lost 3, with 16 bases in between. From germline, CDR1 is MDHEN and CDR2 SYDVKM. The CDR3 extends over 15 amino acids. The CDR3 sequence: CASISGGTVYNEQFF. The DNA for the CDR3 is TGTGCCAGCATCTCAGGGGGGACAGTCTACAATGAGCAGTTCTTC.